This TCR beta chain was retrieved from a study of T cell repertoires in cytomegalovirus infection. As for the study in general: Recently identified HLA-C-restricted CMV epitopes were among the peptides used. In public TCR beta signatures, there were indications of both CMV infection and matching HLA type. Study findings and constraints: The cumulative frequency of public TCR beta families distinguished individuals who carried CMV together with the relevant HLA.

CDR1 and CDR2 from the germline V gene are MNHEY and SMNVEV (reference sequence). With 4 bases removed from V and 5 bases from J, the gap between germline ends came to 6 bases. The CDR3 covers 11 residues. Regarding this clonotype: The antigen is undetermined.

One entry per CDR3 protein results from TCRdb running MiXCR on the reads. The sample shows tens of thousands of distinct CDR3 sequences, approximately 39% of them seen only once. The sequence came from a human donor in good health (CMV status not recorded). Some clones in this sample may be carry-over from other donors' samples. The specimen was CD8+ T cells from cultured PBMCs, collected from culture after CMV antigen stimulation. The genes are TRBV27 and TRBJ2-7; no firm D call. The CDR3 DNA is TGTGCCAGCAGTTCCGACAACGAGCAGTACTTC. Translation: CASSSDNEQYF.